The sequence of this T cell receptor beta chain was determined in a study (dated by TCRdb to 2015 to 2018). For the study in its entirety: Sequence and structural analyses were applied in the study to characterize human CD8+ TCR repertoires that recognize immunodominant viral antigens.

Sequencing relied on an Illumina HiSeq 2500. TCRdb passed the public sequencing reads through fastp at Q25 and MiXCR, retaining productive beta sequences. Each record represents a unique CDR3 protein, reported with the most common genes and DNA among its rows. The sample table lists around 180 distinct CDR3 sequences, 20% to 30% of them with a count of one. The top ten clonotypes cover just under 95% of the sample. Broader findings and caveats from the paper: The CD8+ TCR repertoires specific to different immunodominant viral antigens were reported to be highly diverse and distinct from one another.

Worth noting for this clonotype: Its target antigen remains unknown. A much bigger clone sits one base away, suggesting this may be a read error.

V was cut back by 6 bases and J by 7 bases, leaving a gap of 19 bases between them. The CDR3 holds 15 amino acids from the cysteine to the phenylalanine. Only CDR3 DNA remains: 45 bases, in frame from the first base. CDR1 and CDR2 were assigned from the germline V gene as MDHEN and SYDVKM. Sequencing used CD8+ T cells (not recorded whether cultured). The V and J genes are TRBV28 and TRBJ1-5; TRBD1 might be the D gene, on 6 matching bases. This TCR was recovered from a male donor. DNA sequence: TGTGCCAGCAGCCTGGGGGCCCTGAGTGGGCAGCCCCAGCATTTT. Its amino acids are CASSLGALSGQPQHF.